A selection of T cell receptor beta chains follows, all from one sample in a study of shared clonotypes between healthy human individuals. Here immunoSEQ multiplex PCR was the method, and the copy in TCRdb shows in-frame clones only, minus some. This sample has 1.4 million or so clones; 98% to 99% occur once, and the top ten carry 0.36%. The sample consisted of naive CD4+ T cells sorted from blood. The receptor set was obtained from a man aged 25 to 40 in good health. Both conserved end residues are part of each CDR3. The D gene is left open where the match is weak. Only some rows state a clone size, as once, few, many or a class for expanded clones.

D: TRBD1
size: NA
J: TRBJ1-5
V: TRBV28
DNA: TGTGCCAGCAGTTCCAGGGGGGGGTATTATCAGCCCCAGCATTTT
CDR3: CASSSRGGYYQPQHF

D: NA
size: NA
J: TRBJ2-3
V: TRBV18
DNA: TGTGCCAGCTCACCAGGCGGAGGGCAGGGGATGGATACGCAGTATTTT
CDR3: CASSPGGGQGMDTQYF

D: TRBD1
size: NA
J: TRBJ1-5
V: TRBV2
DNA: TGTGCCAGCGGGGGGACAGGGGATCAGCCCCAGCATTTT
CDR3: CASGGTGDQPQHF

D: NA
size: NA
J: TRBJ1-4
V: TRBV28
DNA: TGTGCCAGCAGTTTCTCCCGGACTGGCAGGAACGTTGAAAAACTGTTTTTT
CDR3: CASSFSRTGRNVEKLFF

D: NA
size: NA
J: TRBJ1-5
V: TRBV6-1
DNA: TGTGCCAGCAGTGAGGGATGGGATCAGCCCCAGCATTTT
CDR3: CASSEGWDQPQHF

D: NA
size: NA
J: TRBJ2-3
V: TRBV7-6
DNA: TGTGCCAGCAGCTTAAGTGGCCCTAGCCTGACAGATACGCAGTATTTT
CDR3: CASSLSGPSLTDTQYF

D: NA
size: NA
J: TRBJ1-1
V: TRBV5-8
DNA: TGTGCCAGCAGCTCGGAGGGACTCCAGAACACTGAAGCTTTCTTT
CDR3: CASSSEGLQNTEAFF

D: TRBD2
size: NA
J: TRBJ2-5
V: TRBV11-2
DNA: TGTGCCAGCAGCTTAAGCTTGAGCGGGAGGCCTGAGACCCAGTACTTC
CDR3: CASSLSLSGRPETQYF

D: TRBD1
size: NA
J: TRBJ2-7
V: TRBV18
DNA: TGTGCCAGCTCGCCCGGGACAGGGGACGAGCAGTACTTC
CDR3: CASSPGTGDEQYF

D: NA
size: NA
J: TRBJ2-3
V: TRBV2
DNA: TGTGCCAGCAGTGAATCGAGCGGCAAGTTCACAGATACGCAGTATTTT
CDR3: CASSESSGKFTDTQYF

D: TRBD2
size: NA
J: TRBJ2-7
V: TRBV7-2
DNA: TGTGCCAGCAGCCGCCTCTTGGGGGGGGGACTTTACGAGCAGTACTTC
CDR3: CASSRLLGGGLYEQYF

D: TRBD1
size: NA
J: TRBJ2-7
V: TRBV5-4
DNA: TGTGCCAGCAGCTACAGGGGGCCGTCCTACGAGCAGTACTTC
CDR3: CASSYRGPSYEQYF

D: NA
size: NA
J: TRBJ2-3
V: TRBV5-1
DNA: TGCGCCAGCACCGTCTTTGCTGGGAGCTCAGATACGCAGTATTTT
CDR3: CASTVFAGSSDTQYF

D: TRBD1
size: NA
J: TRBJ1-1
V: TRBV18
DNA: TGTGCCAGCTCACCCGGACAGGACCGCTACACTGAAGCTTTCTTT
CDR3: CASSPGQDRYTEAFF

D: TRBD1
size: NA
J: TRBJ2-7
V: TRBV4-1
DNA: TGCGCCAGCAGCCATAGAGGGGGCTCTTCCCCCTACGAGCAGTACTTC
CDR3: CASSHRGGSSPYEQYF

D: TRBD1
size: NA
J: TRBJ2-7
V: TRBV28
DNA: TGTGCCAGCTCCCGGGACAGGGGTTACGAGCAGTACTTC
CDR3: CASSRDRGYEQYF

D: NA
size: once
J: TRBJ2-7
V: TRBV6-1
DNA: TGTGCCAGCAGTGACAATGGCAGAGCCTACGAGCAGTACTTC
CDR3: CASSDNGRAYEQYF

D: NA
size: NA
J: TRBJ1-4
V: TRBV5-4
DNA: TGTGCCAGCAGCTTGGAGGCAGGGATTAATGAAAAACTGTTTTTT
CDR3: CASSLEAGINEKLFF

D: TRBD1
size: NA
J: TRBJ2-7
V: TRBV9
DNA: TGTGCCAGCAGCGTTTCAGGACAGGGTGCCTACGAGCAGTACTTC
CDR3: CASSVSGQGAYEQYF

D: NA
size: once
J: TRBJ1-1
V: TRBV7-8
DNA: TGTGCCAGCAGCTTAGTGTCTGGGAACACTGAAGCTTTCTTT
CDR3: CASSLVSGNTEAFF

D: NA
size: NA
J: TRBJ1-2
V: TRBV7-6
DNA: TGTGCCAGCAGCTTAGGGCAGGGCCTATCATTCGGCTACACCTTC
CDR3: CASSLGQGLSFGYTF

D: NA
size: NA
J: TRBJ2-3
V: TRBV15
DNA: TGTGCCACCAGCAGAGATCCCGGGGATGATACGCAGTATTTT
CDR3: CATSRDPGDDTQYF

D: TRBD1
size: NA
J: TRBJ2-5
V: TRBV10-3
DNA: TGTGCCATCAGTAAGGGACAGAATCAAGAGACCCAGTACTTC
CDR3: CAISKGQNQETQYF

D: NA
size: NA
J: TRBJ2-5
V: TRBV18
DNA: TGTGCCAGCTCACCGGGTCAGACAGCTCAAGAGACCCAGTACTTC
CDR3: CASSPGQTAQETQYF

D: TRBD2
size: NA
J: TRBJ2-7
V: TRBV9
DNA: TGTGCCAGCAGCTTCGGACTAGCGACCTCCTACGAGCAGTACTTC
CDR3: CASSFGLATSYEQYF

D: TRBD1
size: once
J: TRBJ2-7
V: TRBV5-4
DNA: TGTGCCAGCAGCTTGGGCAAAAAGGACAGGTTGACCTACGAGCAGTACTTC
CDR3: CASSLGKKDRLTYEQYF

D: TRBD1
size: once
J: TRBJ1-5
V: TRBV28
DNA: TGTGCCAGCAGTTTATTGGACAGGGGGAGAAATAGCAATCAGCCCCAGCATTTT
CDR3: CASSLLDRGRNSNQPQHF

D: NA
size: NA
J: TRBJ2-7
V: TRBV11-3
DNA: TGTGCCAGCAGCCTCCGCAGCGGCGAGCAGTACTTC
CDR3: CASSLRSGEQYF

D: TRBD2
size: NA
J: TRBJ2-5
V: TRBV6-5
DNA: TGTGCCAGCACTACGCGGACTAGCGGAGCCCAGGCCCAGTACTTC
CDR3: CASTTRTSGAQAQYF

D: TRBD1
size: NA
J: TRBJ1-3
V: TRBV14
DNA: TGTGCCAGCAGCTACACCGGGACAGAGCGTTTCTCTGGAAACACCATATATTTT
CDR3: CASSYTGTERFSGNTIYF

D: NA
size: NA
J: TRBJ2-6
V: TRBV10-3
DNA: TGTGCCATCAGTAGACCACGCTGTATACAAAGTCGGGCCAACGTCCTGACTTTC
CDR3: CAISRPRCIQSRANVLTF

D: NA
size: NA
J: TRBJ2-2
V: TRBV4-1
DNA: TGCGCCAGCAGCCAAGAACGGCAGGGAAACCACGGGGAGCTGTTTTTT
CDR3: CASSQERQGNHGELFF

D: NA
size: once
J: TRBJ1-4
V: TRBV28
DNA: TGTGCCAGCCTCAGGGGTACTGAAAAACTGTTTTTT
CDR3: CASLRGTEKLFF

D: NA
size: NA
J: TRBJ2-7
V: TRBV29-1
DNA: TGCAGCGGCCGCGGTAGGGCCCACGAGCAGTACTTC
CDR3: CSGRGRAHEQYF

D: NA
size: NA
J: TRBJ2-7
V: TRBV11-2
DNA: TGTGCCAGCAGCTTAACGGTTCACTCGTCCTACGAGCAGTACTTC
CDR3: CASSLTVHSSYEQYF

D: NA
size: NA
J: TRBJ2-3
V: TRBV5-4
DNA: TGTGCCAGCAGCACCGCGGTCACAGATACGCAGTATTTT
CDR3: CASSTAVTDTQYF

D: TRBD1
size: NA
J: TRBJ1-3
V: TRBV7-2
DNA: TGTGCCAGCAGCTTAACAGGGGGCCCCTCTGGAAACACCATATATTTT
CDR3: CASSLTGGPSGNTIYF

D: NA
size: NA
J: TRBJ2-1
V: TRBV6-5
DNA: TGTGCCAGCGCCAGCTTGGGCAATGAGCAGTTCTTC
CDR3: CASASLGNEQFF

D: NA
size: NA
J: TRBJ2-5
V: TRBV27
DNA: TGTGCCAGCAGTTTATACGGGGTCCAAGAGACCCAGTACTTC
CDR3: CASSLYGVQETQYF

D: NA
size: NA
J: TRBJ2-7
V: TRBV6-5
DNA: TGTGCCAGCAGTTACGATGGTTCAGGGGTCGGCGAGCAGTACTTC
CDR3: CASSYDGSGVGEQYF

D: NA
size: NA
J: TRBJ1-5
V: TRBV9
DNA: TGTGCCAGCAGCGAGGGTGGGTTCCGGCAGCCCCAGCATTTT
CDR3: CASSEGGFRQPQHF

D: NA
size: NA
J: TRBJ1-4
V: TRBV21-1
DNA: NA
CDR3: CASSRVGGGATNEKLFF

D: NA
size: few
J: TRBJ2-7
V: TRBV7-2
DNA: TGTGCCAGCAGCCGAACCTCCTACGAGCAGTACTTC
CDR3: CASSRTSYEQYF

D: NA
size: NA
J: TRBJ2-1
V: TRBV7-8
DNA: TGTGCCAGCAGCTTAAGTTCCAATGAGCAGTTCTTC
CDR3: CASSLSSNEQFF

D: NA
size: NA
J: TRBJ1-5
V: TRBV7-2
DNA: TGTGCCAGCAGCGCGGGACATCGGGCCCCACAGCCCCAGCATTTT
CDR3: CASSAGHRAPQPQHF

D: TRBD2
size: NA
J: TRBJ2-1
V: TRBV14
DNA: TGTGCCAGCAGCCGAAGCGGGAGGGTCTACAATGAGCAGTTCTTC
CDR3: CASSRSGRVYNEQFF

D: TRBD2
size: NA
J: TRBJ2-7
V: TRBV10-3
DNA: TGTGCCATCAGTGGCGAGCTAGCGGGGAACGAGCAGTACTTC
CDR3: CAISGELAGNEQYF

D: TRBD1
size: NA
J: TRBJ2-1
V: TRBV5-4
DNA: TGTGCCAGCAGCCCCGGCGGACAGGGGTCGGTTTTAGGGAATGAGCAGTTCTTC
CDR3: CASSPGGQGSVLGNEQFF

D: NA
size: once
J: TRBJ2-3
V: TRBV6-4
DNA: TGTGCCAGCAGTGACTCGAGAGAAGCTAGGCAGTATTTT
CDR3: CASSDSREARQYF

D: TRBD2
size: NA
J: TRBJ2-1
V: TRBV10-3
DNA: TGTGCCATCAGTCGACTAGCGGGAGAAAATGAGCAGTTCTTC
CDR3: CAISRLAGENEQFF

D: TRBD1
size: NA
J: TRBJ1-1
V: TRBV20-1
DNA: TGCAGTGCCAGGGGACAGGGGCGAGCTTTCTTT
CDR3: CSARGQGRAFF

D: TRBD1
size: once
J: TRBJ1-2
V: TRBV6-5
DNA: TGTGCCAGCAGTTACTCAAGGACAGGGGCGATATATGGCTACACCTTC
CDR3: CASSYSRTGAIYGYTF

D: NA
size: NA
J: TRBJ2-6
V: TRBV14
DNA: TGTGCCAGCAGCCACTCAGGTCGTGCCTCTGGGGCCAACGTCCTGACTTTC
CDR3: CASSHSGRASGANVLTF

D: NA
size: NA
J: TRBJ2-1
V: TRBV19
DNA: TGTGCCAGCGATAGGGGGATAGGGGAGCAGTTCTTC
CDR3: CASDRGIGEQFF

D: NA
size: NA
J: TRBJ2-1
V: TRBV27
DNA: TGTGCCAGCAGTTTCAGAGGCGGGGAGCAGTTCTTC
CDR3: CASSFRGGEQFF

D: NA
size: NA
J: TRBJ1-4
V: TRBV27
DNA: TGTGCCAGCAGTTTTACTTTTCCCTACGAAAAACTGTTTTTT
CDR3: CASSFTFPYEKLFF

D: TRBD2
size: NA
J: TRBJ2-1
V: TRBV10-3
DNA: TGTGCCATCAGTGAGTCGGCGGGAGTTGGCAATGAGCAGTTCTTC
CDR3: CAISESAGVGNEQFF

D: TRBD2
size: NA
J: TRBJ2-2
V: TRBV7-9
DNA: TGTGCCGCGCCTCGGGGGACTAGCGCTAACACCGGGGAGCTGTTTTTT
CDR3: CAAPRGTSANTGELFF

D: NA
size: NA
J: TRBJ2-7
V: TRBV7-2
DNA: TGTGCCAGCAGCCCAAAGGGGGGCGCCTACGAGCAGTACTTC
CDR3: CASSPKGGAYEQYF